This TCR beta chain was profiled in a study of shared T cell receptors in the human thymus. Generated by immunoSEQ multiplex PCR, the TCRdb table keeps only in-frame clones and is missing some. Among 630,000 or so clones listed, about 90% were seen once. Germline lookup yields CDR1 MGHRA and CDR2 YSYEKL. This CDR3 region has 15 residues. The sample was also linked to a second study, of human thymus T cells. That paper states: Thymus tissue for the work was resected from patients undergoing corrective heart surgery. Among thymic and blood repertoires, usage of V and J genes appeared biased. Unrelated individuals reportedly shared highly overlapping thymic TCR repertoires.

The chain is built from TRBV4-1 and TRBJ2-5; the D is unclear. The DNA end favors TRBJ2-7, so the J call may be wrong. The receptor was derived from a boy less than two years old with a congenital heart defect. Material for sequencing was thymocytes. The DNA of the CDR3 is TGCGCCAGCAGCCAAGATGACGCGCGGAGTTACGAGCAGTACTTC. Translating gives CASSQDDARSYEQYF.